The 23 T cell receptor beta chains below all came from one sample that was sequenced in a study of cytomegalovirus exposure and HLA in healthy donors. In the PCR, 60 Vbeta and 13 Jbeta primers were used. Clones were sequenced by immunoSEQ multiplex PCR, and TCRdb holds only the in-frame ones, with some missing. The table lists about 160,000 clones, around three quarters of them singletons. Sequencing was carried out using PBMCs. These receptors all stem from a man aged 35 to 55 in good health and CMV-seropositive.

This clone was recorded only once. V usage is TRBV28 and J usage is TRBJ1-1; a weak D match, TRBD1 (5 bases). CDR3 size: 12 residues. The V gene lost 3 bases and the J gene lost 12 bases, with 14 bases spanning the gap. The V gene's germline CDR1 is MDHEN and CDR2 SYDVKM. DNA for the CDR3: TGTGCCAGCAGTTTGTATCCCAGGGTGACTTTCTTT. Its translation: CASSLYPRVTFF.

DNA for the CDR3: TGTGCCAGCAGCTCATCACCGAGCTCCTACGAGCAGTACTTC. This translates into CASSSSPSSYEQYF. This chain uses TRBV9 with TRBJ2-7; D gene uncertain. The V and J ends lost 4 bases and 0 bases respectively, with 11 bases between them. This CDR3 contains 14 residues. The germline gives CDR1 SGDLS, CDR2 YYNGEE.

The chain combines TRBV19 with TRBJ2-7; 7 bases line up with TRBD2. The CDR3 covers 13 residues. Trimming removed 7 bases from V and 4 bases from J; junction bases left unmatched: 7. CDR1 and CDR2 from the germline V gene are LNHDA and SQIVND (reference sequence). CDR3 loop: CASTGGASYEQYF. CDR3 nucleotides: TGTGCCAGTACGGGGGGAGCATCTTACGAGCAGTACTTC.

This clone appeared a few times. The CDR3 loop reads CASSLGGGVGNEQFF. DNA for the CDR3: TGTGCCAGCAGCTTGGGGGGAGGGGTTGGGAATGAGCAGTTCTTC. The chain links TRBV7-2 to TRBJ2-1; 7 bases are shared with TRBD2. J gave up 7 bases and V 3 bases, and 9 bases lay outside the gene matches. Germline V gene sequence: CDR1 SGHTA, CDR2 FQGNSA. The CDR3 loop spans 15 amino acids.

The gene calls are TRBV5-4 and TRBJ2-3; no clear D. The CDR3 consists of 14 residues. Germline V gene data show CDR1 as SGHNT and CDR2 as YYREEE (reference sequence). Trimming took 0 bases from V and 6 from J, leaving 11 bases between them. The CDR3 nucleotides read TGTGCCAGCAGCTTGGTGAGCGCGCGCGATACGCAGTATTTT. It translates to CASSLVSARDTQYF.

Only a few counts were recorded for this clone. The chain combines TRBV19 with TRBJ2-7; perhaps TRBD1 as D (6 bases). The V and J ends lost 5 bases and 1 base respectively, with 15 bases between them. Germline V lookup: CDR1 LNHDA, CDR2 SQIVND (reference sequence). The CDR3 contains 15 residues. The CDR3 spells CASSLYQGLSYEQYF. The DNA of the CDR3 is TGTGCCAGTAGTTTATATCAGGGGCTATCCTACGAGCAGTACTTC. The complete variable domain, with remaining parts taken from reference TRBV19 and TRBJ2-7, reads DGGITQSPKYLFRKEGQNVTLSCEQNLNHDAMYWYRQDPGQGLRLIYYSQIVNDFQKGDIAEGYSVSREKKESFPLTVTSAQKNPTAFYLCASSLYQGLSYEQYFGPGTRLTVT.

The chain employs TRBV27 and TRBJ2-7; 11 nucleotides line up with TRBD2. Looked up from germline, CDR1 is MNHEY and CDR2 is SMNVEV (reference sequence). The CDR3 consists of 16 residues. Losses at the gene ends were 5 bases for V and 5 bases for J; bases not matched to a gene: 11. The CDR3 reads CASSPRLAGYVNEQYF. The CDR3 DNA follows: TGTGCCAGCAGTCCCCGACTAGCGGGATATGTAAACGAGCAGTACTTC.

The gene calls are TRBV7-8 and TRBJ2-2; D might be TRBD2 (5 bases). This CDR3 contains 14 residues. Germline-derived CDR1 and CDR2 are SGHVS and FQNEAQ. The V end was cut by 0 bases, the J end by 7 bases, with 9 bases between. The CDR3 is CASSLATGIGELFF. The DNA of the CDR3 is TGTGCCAGCAGCTTAGCCACCGGGATCGGGGAGCTGTTTTTT.

A word on this clone: The same CDR3 also results from other DNA sequences found in this sample. The V and J genes are TRBV5-4 and TRBJ2-7; the match to TRBD2 covers 12 bases. CDR3 length: 15 amino acids. After removal of 4 bases from V and 3 bases from J, the junction contained 5 bases not matched to a gene. Germline values: CDR1 SGHNT, CDR2 YYREEE (reference sequence). CDR3 DNA sequence: TGTGCCAGCAGCCCCGGGACTAGCGGGCGCTACGAGCAGTACTTC. Translation gives CASSPGTSGRYEQYF. Drawing the rest from reference TRBV5-4 and TRBJ2-7, the complete variable domain is ETGVTQSPTHLIKTRGQQVTLRCSSQSGHNTVSWYQQALGQGPQFIFQYYREEENGRGNFPPRFSGLQFPNYSSELNVNALELDDSALYLCASSPGTSGRYEQYFGPGTRLTVT.

The chain has TRBV7-6 and TRBJ2-2; 8 bases match TRBD1. Germline lookup yields CDR1 SGHVS and CDR2 FNYEAQ. V trimming: 5 bases; J trimming: 6 bases; junction bases outside the gene matches: 5. The CDR3 covers 14 residues. CDR3 in DNA: TGTGCCAGCAGCAATAAACAGGGGGCCGGGGAGCTGTTTTTT. As protein: CASSNKQGAGELFF.

This chain uses TRBV6-6 with TRBJ2-7; 7 nucleotides line up with TRBD2. Germline lookup yields CDR1 MNHNY and CDR2 SVGAGI (reference sequence). J gave up 2 bases and V 10 bases, and 2 bases lay outside the gene matches. This CDR3 comprises 11 residues. CDR3 residues: CATAGAYEQYF. CDR3 bases: TGTGCCACCGCGGGAGCCTACGAGCAGTACTTC.

This clone has a handful of counts. The genes are TRBV5-8 and TRBJ2-1; 9 nucleotides match TRBD2. Germline V gives CDR1 SGHTS, CDR2 YDEGEE. The J segment lost 10 bases and the V segment lost 4 bases, leaving 12 bases of the junction unmatched. The length of the CDR3 is 15 residues. The CDR3 DNA follows: TGTGCCAGCAGCCCCCGACTAGCGGTTCCGACAGAGCAGTTCTTC. It encodes CASSPRLAVPTEQFF.

The table lists this clone with a few counts. The genes are TRBV19 and TRBJ2-1, with 12 bases fitting TRBD2. The V segment lost 7 bases and the J segment 5 bases; nucleotides outside the gene matches: 6. The CDR3 has 15 amino acids. The germline CDR1 and CDR2 sequences are LNHDA and SQIVND (reference sequence). The CDR3 loop reads CASTSGRATNNEQFF. Here the CDR3 DNA reads TGTGCCAGTACTAGCGGGAGGGCCACAAACAATGAGCAGTTCTTC.

V and J are TRBV7-3 and TRBJ2-3; possible D gene TRBD2, 5 bases. V was clipped by 1 base and J by 0 bases, with 17 bases between them. Germline V gives CDR1 SGHTA, CDR2 FQGTGA. This CDR3 is 18 amino acids long. The CDR3 loop is CASSLKTEDPFSTDTQYF. The CDR3 bases are TGTGCCAGCAGCTTAAAGACGGAGGACCCCTTTAGCACAGATACGCAGTATTTT.

CDR3 sequence reads: CASSVGVETQYF. In nucleotides, the CDR3 is TGCGCCAGCAGTGTCGGGGTCGAGACCCAGTACTTC. The rearrangement links TRBV10-2 to TRBJ2-5; tentative D call: TRBD2 (5 bases). Per the germline V gene, CDR1 is WSHSY and CDR2 is SAAADI. The V and J ends lost 4 bases and 5 bases respectively, with 8 bases between them. This CDR3 contains 12 residues.

The rearrangement links TRBV28 to TRBJ1-2; the D is unclear. The CDR3 extends over 15 amino acids. From germline, CDR1 is MDHEN and CDR2 SYDVKM. V was shortened by 5 bases and J by 0 bases, with 13 bases between the two germline ends. The CDR3 protein is CASSLPQVSNYGYTF. For the CDR3, the DNA is TGTGCCAGCAGTCTCCCTCAGGTGTCTAACTATGGCTACACCTTC.

This rearrangement joins TRBV5-1 to TRBJ2-7; D is uncertain. Germline V gives CDR1 SGHRS, CDR2 YFSETQ. The CDR3 covers 13 residues. V was pared by 2 bases and J by 1 base, with 7 bases between. CDR3: CASSFPSSYEQYF. The CDR3 DNA sequence: TGCGCCAGCAGCTTCCCCTCGTCCTACGAGCAGTACTTC.

Regarding this clone: A read error may produce the germline difference seen at one junction end. The rearrangement uses TRBV27 and TRBJ2-6; maybe TRBD1 (5 bases). Germline-derived CDR1 and CDR2 are MNHEY and SMNVEV (reference sequence). This CDR3 is 14 amino acids long. The CDR3 DNA sequence: TGTGCCAGCAGTTTAATAACTGGGGCCAACGGCCTGACTTTC. Protein: CASSLITGANGLTF.

The chain employs TRBV28 and TRBJ2-7; D gene ambiguous. Trimming cost V 6 bases and J 0 bases, with 15 bases left between them. Per the germline V gene, CDR1 is MDHEN and CDR2 is SYDVKM. This CDR3 region has 15 residues. The CDR3, as DNA: TGTGCCAGCAGCCCTTTTTTACAACACTCCTACGAGCAGTACTTC. Protein product: CASSPFLQHSYEQYF. The full variable domain, in which reference TRBV28 and TRBJ2-7 provide the parts outside the CDR3, is DVKVTQSSRYLVKRTGEKVFLECVQDMDHENMFWYRQDPGLGLRLIYFSYDVKMKEKGDIPEGYSVSREKKERFSLILESASTNQTSMYLCASSPFLQHSYEQYFGPGTRLTVT.

Of note for this clone: This same CDR3 is encoded by further DNA sequences in the sample. V is TRBV7-6 and J is TRBJ2-6; D remains unclear. V was cut by 5 bases and J by 0 bases, with 8 bases left in between. Per germline, CDR1 SGHVS and CDR2 FNYEAQ. The CDR3 has 15 amino acids. CDR3 sequence (DNA): TGTGCCAGCAGCCCTGTCCCCTCTGGGGCCAACGTCCTGACTTTC. Translated: CASSPVPSGANVLTF.

The chain carries TRBV9 and TRBJ1-1; no reliable D call. The CDR3 runs 14 residues. Germline V gives CDR1 SGDLS, CDR2 YYNGEE. V lost 0 bases and J 2 bases, leaving 8 bases between the germline ends. The CDR3 nucleotides are TGTGCCAGCAGCGTAGAGCCATCTAACACTGAAGCTTTCTTT. Its protein is CASSVEPSNTEAFF.

This clone appeared once. This specimen includes other DNA sequences encoding the same CDR3. The chain uses TRBV5-1 and TRBJ2-7, with D possibly being TRBD1 (6 bases). Germline V gives CDR1 SGHRS, CDR2 YFSETQ. This CDR3 spans 12 amino acids. V gave up 2 bases and J gave up 3 bases, with 6 bases separating them. The DNA of the CDR3 is TGCGCCAGCAGCTTAGGGGGCTACGAGCAGTACTTC. It is translated as CASSLGGYEQYF.

The chain has TRBV28 and TRBJ2-1; D might be TRBD1 (6 bases). The germline V gene has CDR1 MDHEN and CDR2 SYDVKM. Trimming cost V 6 bases and J 3 bases, with 12 bases left between them. The CDR3 runs 14 residues. The CDR3 protein is CASSLLTGYNEQFF. The DNA of the CDR3 is TGTGCCAGCAGCCTCCTGACAGGCTACAATGAGCAGTTCTTC.